This paragraph reports one TCR beta chain. The data are from a study of T cell responses to AZD1222 COVID-19 vaccine. Across the whole study: Researchers grouped second doses given at about 4 or about 12 weeks into one pool.

Repertoires were generated with immunoSEQ multiplex PCR, while TCRdb's copy carries only in-frame clones and drops some. The sample lists more than 95,000 clones, around 87% seen once, with about 9.4% in the top ten. This specimen was peripheral blood, taken on day 0 of AZD1222 vaccination. The origin of this receptor is an adult in good health.

CDR3 sequence reads: CASSLYPGQTNRNTEAFF. The CDR3 region has the DNA TGTGCCAGCAGCTTATACCCGGGACAGACGAATCGGAACACTGAAGCTTTCTTT. The genes are TRBV11-2 and TRBJ1-1; 7 nucleotides align to TRBD1. The junction had 13 bases not matched to a gene; V was cut back by 2 bases and J by 1 base. Germline V gene data show CDR1 as SGHAT and CDR2 as FQNNGV. The CDR3 extends over 18 amino acids.